The 2 T cell receptor beta chains given below trace back to one sample, sequenced in a study of identical twins (dated by TCRdb to the mid-2010s). The library relied on 5' RACE. Sequencing instrument: Illumina HiSeq 2000. TCRdb reprocessing: public reads trimmed at Q25 with fastp, clones called with MiXCR, in-frame beta chains kept. Rows with one shared CDR3 protein collapse into an entry with the most common genes and DNA. The sample table lists 1.5 million or so distinct CDR3 sequences, under 35% of them with a count of one. The ten largest clones capture over 0.25% of the sample. Material: cord blood. These TCRs come from a newborn girl in good health.

With respect to this clonotype: Germline and junction disagree at one end, which may indicate a read error. The chain couples TRBV11-2 to TRBJ2-3; possibly TRBD1 for D (6 bases). Germline lookup yields CDR1 SGHAT and CDR2 FQNNGV. This CDR3 has 13 residues. CDR3 DNA: TGTGCCTGCAGCCCTACCGAACAGGGAACGCAGTATTTT. It codes for CACSPTEQGTQYF.

This chain joins TRBV20-1 and TRBJ2-4; 12 bases align to TRBD2. V lost 6 bases, J lost 1 base, and 10 bases stayed unmatched. This CDR3 spans 17 amino acids. CDR1 and CDR2 from the germline V gene are DFQATT and SNEGSKA (reference sequence). The CDR3 loop is CSAPGLAGRGAKNIQYF. The CDR3 bases are TGCAGTGCGCCTGGACTAGCGGGGCGGGGTGCCAAAAACATTCAGTACTTC.